This entry features one T cell receptor beta chain sequence. Germline V gene sequence: CDR1 SNHLY, CDR2 FYNNEI. Trimming took 4 bases from V and 2 from J, leaving 14 bases between them. CDR3 size: 15 residues. TCRdb's copy holds only in-frame clones and misses some; the assay was immunoSEQ multiplex PCR. The sample shows hundreds of thousands of clones, roughly 89% of them seen only once. The data were taken from a study of blood T cell repertoires in COVID-19. For the study at large: Sources were T cells, B-cell-depleted T cells, or PBMCs; the material itself was cDNA or gDNA.

This clonotype was sampled from a man aged 55 to 70 who had recovered from COVID-19. The V call is TRBV2, the J call TRBJ1-1; the D is unclear. Source material: peripheral blood. The CDR3 here is CASSGSWGANTEAFF. In nucleotides, the CDR3 is TGTGCCAGCAGTGGTAGCTGGGGAGCAAACACTGAAGCTTTCTTT.